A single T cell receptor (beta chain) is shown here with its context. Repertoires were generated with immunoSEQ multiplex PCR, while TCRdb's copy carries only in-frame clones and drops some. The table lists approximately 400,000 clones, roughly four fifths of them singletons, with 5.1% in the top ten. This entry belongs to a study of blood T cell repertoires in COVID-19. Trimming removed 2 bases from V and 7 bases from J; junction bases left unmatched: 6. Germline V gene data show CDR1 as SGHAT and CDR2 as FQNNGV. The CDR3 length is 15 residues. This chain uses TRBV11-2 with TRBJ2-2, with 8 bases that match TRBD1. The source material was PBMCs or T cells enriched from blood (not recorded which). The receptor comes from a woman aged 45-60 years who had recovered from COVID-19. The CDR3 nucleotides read TGTGCCAGCAGCTTACGTACAGGGGGTAACGGGGAGCTGTTTTTT. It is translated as CASSLRTGGNGELFF.